The 5 T cell receptor beta chains below come from one sample, sequenced in a study of shared clonotypes between healthy human individuals. Measured with immunoSEQ multiplex PCR; TCRdb has only the in-frame clones, and not every one. The sample holds some 2.1 million clones, 85% to 95% seen once. Material for sequencing was naive CD4+ T cells sorted from blood. Subset defined: CD45RA+ positively selected. Receptor source: a man between 18 and 29 years old in good health.

This chain links TRBV29-1 with TRBJ2-3; D not resolved. CDR1 is SQVTM and CDR2 is ANQGSEA in the germline V gene. V lost 4 bases and J 2 bases, leaving 7 bases between the germline ends. This CDR3 has 12 residues. The CDR3 here is CSVARATDTQYF. The CDR3, as DNA: TGCAGCGTTGCCAGAGCCACAGATACGCAGTATTTT.

V is TRBV18 and J is TRBJ2-3; 7 positions match TRBD2. The V gene end was trimmed by 3 bases and the J gene end by 3 bases; junction bases not matched to a gene: 9. The germline V gene has CDR1 KGHSH and CDR2 LQKENI. CDR3 size: 16 residues. The CDR3 sequence is CASSPPATSLTDTQYF. The CDR3 DNA reads as TGTGCCAGCTCACCTCCCGCGACTAGCTTAACAGATACGCAGTATTTT.

About this clone: The same CDR3 can be traced to other DNA sequences in this sample. This chain connects TRBV18 to TRBJ1-4; D uncertain. V lost 2 bases and J 0 bases, leaving 4 bases between the germline ends. CDR3 length equals 14 residues. The germline CDR1 and CDR2 sequences are KGHSH and LQKENI. The CDR3 DNA reads as TGTGCCAGCTCACCAAGGGCAACTAATGAAAAACTGTTTTTT. This codes for CASSPRATNEKLFF. Using reference TRBV18 and TRBJ1-4 for the parts outside the CDR3, the full variable domain is NAGVMQNPRHLVRRRGQEARLRCSPMKGHSHVYWYRQLPEEGLKFMVYLQKENIIDESGMPKERFSAEFPKEGPSILRIQQVVRGDSAAYFCASSPRATNEKLFFGSGTQLSVL.

CDR3 sequence reads: CASSVGGTDFTGELFF. CDR3 bases: TGTGCCAGCAGCGTAGGAGGGACAGACTTCACCGGGGAGCTGTTTTTT. The chain is built from TRBV9 and TRBJ2-2; TRBD1 agrees at 7 bases. There are 16 residues in the CDR3. Germline V gene data show CDR1 as SGDLS and CDR2 as YYNGEE. V was pared by 0 bases and J by 4 bases, with 6 bases of the junction left unmatched.

The genes are TRBV9 and TRBJ2-2; 8 nucleotides align to TRBD1. Germline CDR1 is SGDLS and CDR2 is YYNGEE. After removal of 0 bases from V and 6 bases from J, the junction contained 7 bases not matched to a gene. The CDR3 sequence is 16 residues long. CDR3 protein: CASSVDGRGRPGELFF. The DNA of the CDR3 is TGTGCCAGCAGCGTAGATGGCAGGGGGCGGCCCGGGGAGCTGTTTTTT.